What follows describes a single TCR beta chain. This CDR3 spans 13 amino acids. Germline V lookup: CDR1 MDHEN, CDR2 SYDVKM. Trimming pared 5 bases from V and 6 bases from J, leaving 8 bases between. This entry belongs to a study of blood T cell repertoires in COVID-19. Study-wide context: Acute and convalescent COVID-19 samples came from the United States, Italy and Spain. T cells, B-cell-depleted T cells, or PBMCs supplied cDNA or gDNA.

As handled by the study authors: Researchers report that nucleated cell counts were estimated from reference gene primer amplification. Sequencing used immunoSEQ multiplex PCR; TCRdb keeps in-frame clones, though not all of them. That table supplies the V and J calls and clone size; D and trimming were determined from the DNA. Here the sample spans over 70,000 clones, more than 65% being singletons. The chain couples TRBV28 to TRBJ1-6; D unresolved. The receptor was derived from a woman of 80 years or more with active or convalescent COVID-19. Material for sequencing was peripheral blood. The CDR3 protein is CASSQERNSPLHF. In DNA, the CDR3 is TGTGCCAGCAGTCAGGAACGTAATTCACCCCTCCACTTT.